Many counts were recorded for the clone carrying this TCR beta chain. Germline V CDR1 and CDR2: MNHEY, SMNVEV (reference sequence). The CDR3 extends over 14 amino acids. The trim removed 2 bases at V and 5 bases at J, leaving 0 bases unmatched. This specimen comes from a study of T cells after yellow fever vaccination. Study as a whole: With SMART-Seq v4 Ultra Low Input, the fractions containing low cell numbers were prepared.

Template switching by 5'RACE produced TCR cDNA, adding a universal primer site and UMIs. From the 5' RACE reads, TCRdb called clonotypes with MiXCR, one entry per CDR3 protein. Of a few hundred thousand distinct CDR3 sequences detected, roughly 5% appear once; the ten largest clones hold roughly 3%. The receptor was derived from a man aged 18 to 30 who received the YFV17D yellow fever vaccine. This chain joins TRBV27 and TRBJ2-4, with 10 nucleotides matching TRBD2. Specimen: CD4+ T cells sorted from PBMCs, collected on the day of the yellow fever booster vaccination. CDR3 nucleotide sequence: TGTGCCAGCAGTTTAGGACTAGCGGAAAACATTCAGTACTTC. Translating it yields CASSLGLAENIQYF.